Listed below are T cell receptor beta chains from one sample, sequenced in a study of beta chain features in type 1 diabetes. The data were produced by immunoSEQ multiplex PCR, yet TCRdb's version contains in-frame clones alone and is incomplete. This table holds about 140,000 clones, 8.5% to 12% found once. Material: naive CD4+ T cells from blood. Every receptor here comes from a man aged 18 to 30 in good health. CDR3s include the opening cysteine and the closing phenylalanine or tryptophan. Fields, in order: D gene, J gene, clone size, V gene, CDR3 protein, CDR3 DNA. D genes are given only for firm matches. Part of the rows lack a size; the others show once, few, many or a class for expanded clones.

>TRBD1|TRBJ1-5|few|TRBV6-6
CASSSTMTGDGQPQHF
TGTGCCAGCAGTTCTACGATGACAGGGGATGGTCAGCCCCAGCATTTT
>NA|TRBJ2-2|NA|TRBV7-2
CASSLVGVGTGELFF
TGTGCCAGCAGCTTAGTAGGGGTGGGCACCGGGGAGCTGTTTTTT
>NA|TRBJ2-1|NA|TRBV7-3
CASSPGQAYNEQFF
TGTGCCAGCAGCCCCGGACAAGCCTACAATGAGCAGTTCTTC
>TRBD1|TRBJ2-5|few|TRBV7-2
CASSPMGTVSQETQYF
TGTGCCAGCAGCCCGATGGGGACAGTCAGCCAAGAGACCCAGTACTTC
>NA|TRBJ2-7|NA|TRBV9
CASSIGGSGYEQYF
TGTGCCAGCAGTATAGGAGGTTCGGGGTACGAGCAGTACTTC
>TRBD1|TRBJ1-4|few|TRBV18
CASSRQGALREKLFF
TGTGCCAGCTCACGACAGGGGGCCCTTCGGGAAAAACTGTTTTTT
>NA|TRBJ1-5|NA|TRBV6-6
CASTRSGNQPQHF
TGTGCCAGCACCAGAAGTGGCAATCAGCCCCAGCATTTT
>NA|TRBJ2-5|NA|TRBV5-1
CASSLEQPHQETQYF
TGCGCCAGCAGCTTGGAACAGCCCCACCAAGAGACCCAGTACTTC
>NA|TRBJ2-7|few|TRBV6-1
CASSVGGEQYF
TGTGCCAGCAGTGTTGGGGGGGAGCAGTACTTC
>NA|TRBJ1-5|NA|TRBV6-1
CASSERQGGQPQHF
TGTGCCAGCAGTGAAAGGCAGGGTGGGCAGCCCCAGCATTTT
>NA|TRBJ1-4|few|TRBV30
CAWSMGGANEKLFF
TGTGCCTGGAGTATGGGGGGGGCTAATGAAAAACTGTTTTTT
>NA|TRBJ2-4|many|TRBV7-2
CASSLFGGTNIQYF
TGTGCCAGCAGCTTGTTTGGGGGGACAAACATTCAGTACTTC
>NA|TRBJ2-3|NA|TRBV5-4
CASSLQGTDTQYF
TGTGCCAGCAGCTTACAGGGAACAGATACGCAGTATTTT
>TRBD2|TRBJ2-1|few|TRBV4-3
CASSLRTSGEARYNEQFF
TGCGCCAGCAGCCTCCGGACTAGCGGGGAGGCGCGCTACAATGAGCAGTTCTTC
>NA|TRBJ2-3|few|TRBV6-1
CASSTRTINTDTQYF
TGTGCCAGCAGTACAAGGACTATAAACACAGATACGCAGTATTTT
>TRBD1|TRBJ1-2|NA|TRBV18
CASGRDRGTKGYTF
TGTGCCAGCGGACGCGACAGGGGGACGAAGGGCTACACCTTC
>TRBD1|TRBJ1-2|few|TRBV7-2
CASSLTGTGKALYGYTF
TGTGCCAGCAGCTTAACCGGGACAGGGAAAGCCCTCTATGGCTACACCTTC
>TRBD2|TRBJ2-1|NA|TRBV5-1
CASSLKTSGSSYNEQFF
TGCGCCAGCAGCTTGAAGACTAGCGGGAGCTCCTACAATGAGCAGTTCTTC
>TRBD1|TRBJ2-1|NA|TRBV5-1
CASSTQGAPYNEQFF
TGCGCCAGCAGCACACAGGGGGCCCCCTACAATGAGCAGTTCTTC
>NA|TRBJ2-3|NA|TRBV28
CASRGSTGTRTTDTQYF
TGTGCCAGCAGAGGATCGACCGGGACTCGGACTACAGATACGCAGTATTTT
>TRBD1|TRBJ2-1|few|TRBV11-3
CASSYTTGFGAYNEQFF
TGTGCCAGCAGCTATACGACAGGGTTTGGGGCCTACAATGAGCAGTTCTTC
>TRBD1|TRBJ2-2|NA|TRBV4-1
CASSPEQGANTGELFF
TGCGCCAGCAGCCCAGAACAGGGGGCGAACACCGGGGAGCTGTTTTTT
>NA|TRBJ1-4|few|TRBV15
CATSWSREKLFF
TGTGCCACCAGCTGGTCCAGGGAAAAACTGTTTTTT
>NA|TRBJ1-2|NA|TRBV5-5
CASSLTGFYGYTF
TGTGCCAGCAGCTTGACAGGATTCTATGGCTACACCTTC
>TRBD1|TRBJ2-7|NA|TRBV18
CASSPPGQGAGEQYF
TGTGCCAGCTCACCACCGGGACAGGGGGCGGGAGAGCAGTACTTC
>TRBD2|TRBJ2-3|few|TRBV18
CASSPSTSGGTDTQYF
TGTGCCAGCTCACCAAGTACTAGCGGGGGCACAGATACGCAGTATTTT
>TRBD2|TRBJ2-5|few|TRBV28
CASRRQTSGEETQYF
TGTGCCAGCAGGCGCCAGACTAGCGGGGAAGAGACCCAGTACTTC
>NA|TRBJ2-2|NA|TRBV11-2
CASSLSLGELFF
TGTGCCAGCAGCTTATCCCTAGGGGAGCTGTTTTTT
>NA|TRBJ1-2|few|TRBV4-3
CASSQDVGAGNYGYTF
TGCGCCAGCAGCCAAGATGTGGGTGCGGGCAACTATGGCTACACCTTC
>TRBD2|TRBJ2-5|few|TRBV5-1
CASSPGTNQETQYF
TGCGCCAGCAGCCCGGGGACTAACCAAGAGACCCAGTACTTC
>NA|TRBJ1-1|NA|TRBV6-5
CATTQGKNTEAFF
TGTGCCACGACCCAGGGGAAGAACACTGAAGCTTTCTTT
>TRBD1|TRBJ1-2|few|TRBV27
CASRTGTVTSYGYTF
TGTGCCAGCAGAACAGGGACAGTCACTAGCTATGGCTACACCTTC
>NA|TRBJ2-2|NA|TRBV6-1
CASSEWGGGRTGELFF
TGTGCCAGCAGTGAATGGGGGGGCGGTCGCACCGGGGAGCTGTTTTTT
>TRBD1|TRBJ2-7|NA|TRBV5-6
CASSFRDRVLYEQYF
TGTGCCAGCAGCTTCCGGGACAGGGTCCTTTACGAGCAGTACTTC
>TRBD1|TRBJ2-7|NA|TRBV7-2
CASSLVPGQGTEQYF
TGTGCCAGCAGCTTAGTCCCGGGACAGGGAACCGAGCAGTACTTC
>TRBD1|TRBJ1-1|many|TRBV29-1
CSVLTGGATEAFF
TGCAGCGTTCTCACAGGGGGGGCCACTGAAGCTTTCTTT
>NA|TRBJ2-7|NA|TRBV30
CAWSARTAQYEQYF
TGTGCCTGGAGTGCGCGGACAGCCCAGTACGAGCAGTACTTC
>NA|TRBJ2-3|many|TRBV5-1
CASSLTGDSDTQYF
TGCGCCAGCAGCCTTACAGGGGACTCCGATACGCAGTATTTT
>TRBD1|TRBJ2-3|few|TRBV5-1
CASTEGATDTQYF
TGCGCCAGCACTGAGGGGGCCACAGATACGCAGTATTTT
>TRBD2|TRBJ2-7|NA|TRBV5-6
CASSLSGDRYF
TGTGCCAGCAGCTTGAGCGGGGATCGGTACTTC
>NA|TRBJ2-2|NA|TRBV18
CASSLAQANTGELFF
TGTGCCAGCTCACTTGCACAAGCGAACACCGGGGAGCTGTTTTTT
>TRBD1|TRBJ2-2|few|TRBV7-2
CASSLQNRGDTGELFF
TGTGCCAGCAGCTTGCAAAACAGGGGGGACACCGGGGAGCTGTTTTTT
>TRBD2|TRBJ2-1|few|TRBV28
CASSSEHTSGAYQVSYNEQFF
TGTGCCAGCAGTTCCGAACACACTAGCGGGGCCTATCAAGTCTCCTACAATGAGCAGTTCTTC
>TRBD2|TRBJ2-7|NA|TRBV2
CASRSPAGDEQYF
TGTGCCAGCAGATCCCCGGCGGGGGACGAGCAGTACTTC
>TRBD1|TRBJ2-7|few|TRBV7-2
CASSLAGQGAYEQYF
TGTGCCAGCAGCTTAGCGGGACAGGGGGCTTACGAGCAGTACTTC
>NA|TRBJ2-5|few|TRBV5-1
CASSLRQGQETQYF
TGCGCCAGCAGCTTACGGCAGGGACAAGAGACCCAGTACTTC
>TRBD1|TRBJ1-6|NA|TRBV6-5
CASSRRQGSSPLHF
TGTGCCAGCAGCCGGAGACAGGGGAGTTCACCCCTCCACTTT
>TRBD1|TRBJ2-1|NA|TRBV4-2
CASSQEGQVGFSYNEQFF
TGTGCCAGCAGCCAAGAAGGACAGGTGGGATTCTCCTACAATGAGCAGTTCTTC
>TRBD1|TRBJ1-4|few|TRBV25-1
CASSVRDREKLFF
TGTGCCAGCAGTGTCCGGGACAGGGAAAAACTGTTTTTT
>TRBD1|TRBJ1-5|NA|TRBV2
CASSADRVDQPQHF
TGTGCCAGCAGTGCCGACAGGGTAGATCAGCCCCAGCATTTT
>TRBD1|TRBJ2-3|NA|TRBV7-2
CASSPGDRVDTQYF
TGTGCCAGCAGCCCGGGGGACAGGGTAGATACGCAGTATTTT
>NA|TRBJ2-5|NA|TRBV7-9
CASSLGRGEAGTQYF
TGTGCCAGCAGCTTAGGGAGGGGCGAGGCAGGGACCCAGTACTTC
>NA|TRBJ2-7|few|TRBV27
CASKSGDKYEQYF
TGTGCCAGCAAATCGGGAGATAAGTACGAGCAGTACTTC
>NA|TRBJ2-7|NA|TRBV7-9
CASSLGLGGGYEQYF
TGTGCCAGCAGCTTAGGATTGGGAGGGGGCTACGAGCAGTACTTC
>TRBD1|TRBJ2-3|NA|TRBV6-5
CATRTGWSTDTQYF
TGTGCCACCCGGACAGGGTGGAGCACAGATACGCAGTATTTT